A selection of T cell receptor beta chains follows, all from one sample in a study of PD-1 blockade in classical Hodgkin lymphoma. Using immunoSEQ multiplex PCR, the repertoire was profiled, and TCRdb retains in-frame clones only, with some absent. The repertoire consists of about 7,700 clones, with 86% occurring once and the leading ten covering about 1.7%. Here the sequenced sample was CD4+ T cells from blood, taken at baseline. These receptors all come from a human donor with classical Hodgkin lymphoma. CDR3s leave out the opening cysteine and the closing phenylalanine or tryptophan. The D gene is left open where the match is weak.

j_call,v_call,d_call,cdr3_aa
TRBJ1-5,TRBV7-9,-,ASSLAAGQPQH
TRBJ2-3,TRBV5-6,TRBD2,ASSLTSGGATDTQY
TRBJ2-7,TRBV5-4,-,ASSFDSLSSYEQY
TRBJ1-5,TRBV30,-,AWSAGIQPQH
TRBJ1-5,TRBV12-5,-,ATEPQH
TRBJ2-7,TRBV21-1,-,ASSPGGTHEQY
TRBJ1-2,TRBV6-5,-,AISPTGIGGYT
TRBJ2-7,TRBV10-2,TRBD1,ASRDRGTLYEQY
TRBJ2-7,TRBV7-3,TRBD2,ASSLIRDYTYEQY
TRBJ2-2,TRBV19,TRBD2,ASISPSGVAGGVGNTGELF
TRBJ1-2,TRBV10-3,-,AIPRFYGYT
TRBJ2-2,TRBV4-1,TRBD2,ASSQDSGRRTGELF
TRBJ2-5,TRBV5-4,-,ASSFSGTQETQY
TRBJ2-5,TRBV7-6,-,ASSFGETQY
TRBJ1-4,TRBV5-1,-,ASSLMQGGYGKLF
TRBJ1-2,TRBV19,TRBD1,ASSMKGQQNYGYT
TRBJ1-4,TRBV25-1,-,ASSERRGVDEKLF
TRBJ1-2,TRBV5-4,-,ASSFGEGHYGYT
TRBJ2-5,TRBV2,TRBD2,ASTYTSGGGETQY
TRBJ1-3,TRBV5-1,-,ASSLEGNTIY
TRBJ1-6,TRBV9,-,ASSVVGYEDSPLH
TRBJ2-3,TRBV6-1,-,ASSESGPSSTDTQY
TRBJ2-2,TRBV2,-,ASSGSVPGELF
TRBJ2-7,TRBV29-1,-,SVENPDSSYEQY
TRBJ2-7,TRBV9,TRBD2,ASSAGLAGVEQY
TRBJ1-6,TRBV27,TRBD1,ASSPMTGIRDSPLH
TRBJ2-3,TRBV7-9,-,ASSQTSGGTDTQY
TRBJ1-2,TRBV5-4,-,ASSLDRYGYT
TRBJ2-1,TRBV28,-,ASSPNQGSTYNEQF
TRBJ2-3,TRBV5-1,-,ASSDVYRTDTQY
TRBJ1-2,TRBV19,-,ASSFAAGRNYGYT
TRBJ1-2,TRBV19,-,ASSLLSTNYGYT
TRBJ1-5,TRBV5-1,TRBD1,ASSLGRGQEPQH
TRBJ1-5,TRBV28,-,ASRGINQPQH
TRBJ2-5,TRBV11-2,-,ASSPGHQETQY
TRBJ2-5,TRBV6-5,-,ATSAWETQY
TRBJ1-5,TRBV18,TRBD1,ASSLQGIQPQH
TRBJ1-2,TRBV7-9,TRBD1,ASSPPGQGASGYT
TRBJ2-2,TRBV10-3,-,ASSYSAPEQPGELF
TRBJ1-5,TRBV5-5,-,ASSFGHSNQPQH
TRBJ1-3,TRBV10-3,TRBD1,AISGGDRGRNTIY
TRBJ1-1,TRBV5-6,-,ASSGNYGFDTEAF
TRBJ1-1,TRBV7-2,TRBD1,ASSFPGDREKAF
TRBJ2-3,TRBV9,-,ASSARLVTKSTGTDTQY
TRBJ2-1,TRBV5-6,-,ASSLFIPFSYNEQF
TRBJ2-7,TRBV7-6,-,ASSSDRVAGEQY
TRBJ2-5,TRBV9,-,ASSEGGWPQETQY
TRBJ2-1,TRBV9,-,ATTPLSSYNEQF
TRBJ1-5,TRBV15,TRBD1,ATSRKGQTNQPQH
TRBJ2-7,TRBV18,TRBD1,ASSPRGTGSSYEQY